This TCR beta chain comes out of a study of Graves' ophthalmopathy and Graves' hyperthyroidism. Amplification targeted the TCR beta CDR3 regions, with RNA transcripts as the source material. Following a first-round RT-PCR that used HTBI primers, a second-round multiplex PCR was carried out. TCRdb fed the multiplex PCR reads into MiXCR, producing one record per CDR3 protein. The sample shows a few hundred thousand distinct CDR3 sequences, over 20% of them seen only once. This clonotype has ten or more counts. One junction end does not reproduce the germline sequence, and a read error may be involved. This CDR3 region has 14 residues.

The TCR comes from a woman aged 18-29 years with stable Graves' hyperthyroidism. Sequenced sample: peripheral blood. The chain uses TRBV12-3 or TRBV12-4 and TRBJ2-7; 9 positions agree with TRBD2. CDR3 in amino acids: CAGSSSSGTRHTYF. The CDR3 DNA sequence: TGTGCCGGCAGTAGTTCTAGCGGGACCAGACATACGTACTTC.